The 20 T cell receptor beta chains below all came from one sample that was sequenced in a study of blood T cell repertoires in COVID-19. Here immunoSEQ multiplex PCR was the method, and the copy in TCRdb shows in-frame clones only, minus some. The data contain fewer than 250,000 clones, approximately 85% of them singletons. Sequenced sample: PBMCs or T cells enriched from blood (not recorded which). The receptors here all came from a woman in her fifties or sixties with acute COVID-19.

The chain joins TRBV30 to TRBJ1-2; 9 positions match TRBD1. The CDR3 extends over 13 amino acids. Germline CDR1 and CDR2: GTSNPN and SVGIG (reference sequence). V dropped 2 bases and J dropped 8; count of bases not matched to a gene: 6. Here the CDR3 reads CAWSPTGQGGYTF. CDR3 nucleotides: TGTGCCTGGAGTCCGACGGGACAGGGAGGCTACACCTTC.

The V and J genes are TRBV6-5 and TRBJ1-2, with D perhaps matching TRBD1 (5 bases). This CDR3 has 12 residues. V shed 11 bases and J shed 2 bases, with 12 bases lying between them. In germline, CDR1 is MNHEY, CDR2 SVGAGI. The CDR3 coding sequence is TGTGCCGGGGGGGGAGGGAACTATGGCTACACCTTC. It is translated as CAGGGGNYGYTF.

This sequence joins TRBV6-1 and TRBJ1-5; unclear D gene. The V gene's germline CDR1 is MNHNS and CDR2 SASEGT. Trimming stripped 5 bases from V and 3 bases from J, with 8 bases between. There are 13 residues in the CDR3. CDR3 loop: CASSPRSNQPQHF. The DNA of the CDR3 is TGTGCCAGCAGTCCCCGTTCCAATCAGCCCCAGCATTTT.

The chain has TRBV29-1 and TRBJ1-2; D may be TRBD1 (6 bases). Germline loops: CDR1 SQVTM, CDR2 ANQGSEA. CDR3 length: 13 amino acids. V lost 2 bases and J lost 4, with 11 bases in between. Here the CDR3 reads CSVERGSGYGYTF. The CDR3 nucleotides read TGCAGCGTTGAAAGGGGGTCCGGCTATGGCTACACCTTC.

The rearrangement joins TRBV6-5 to TRBJ2-7; TRBD2 matches at 10 bases. J gave up 7 bases and V 5 bases, and 11 bases lay outside the gene matches. Germline CDR1 MNHEY, CDR2 SVGAGI. The length of the CDR3 is 15 residues. The CDR3 DNA is TGTGCCAGCAGTCCTTTAGCGGGGGGTTGGGAAGAGCAGTACTTC. It specifies CASSPLAGGWEEQYF.

This clone was recorded once. The chain combines TRBV12-3 or TRBV12-4 with TRBJ1-2; D is unclear. This CDR3 comprises 12 residues. Trimming pared 1 base from V and 7 bases from J, leaving 7 bases between. CDR3: CASSLGGFGYTF. CDR3 coding DNA: TGTGCCAGCAGTTTAGGAGGCTTTGGCTACACCTTC.

The chain is built from TRBV3-1 (or the pseudogene TRBV3-2) and TRBJ1-1; possibly TRBD1 for D (5 bases). The V end lost 0 bases, the J end lost 4 bases, and 12 bases lay between the germline ends. This CDR3 spans 15 amino acids. CDR1 is LGHDT, CDR2 YNNKEL, per germline (reference sequence). The CDR3 loop reads CASSQDLRRGTEAFF. The CDR3 DNA follows: TGTGCCAGCAGCCAAGACCTCAGGAGGGGCACTGAAGCTTTCTTT.

This clone was found a few times. This chain connects TRBV5-4 to TRBJ1-1; the match to TRBD1 covers 9 bases. This CDR3 region has 15 residues. Germline CDR1 SGHNT, CDR2 YYREEE (reference sequence). The V gene end was trimmed by 4 bases and the J gene end by 5 bases; junction bases not matched to a gene: 9. In DNA, the CDR3 is TGTGCCAGCAGCGGAGCCGGGACAGGGAAAACTGAAGCTTTCTTT. Its protein is CASSGAGTGKTEAFF. The full variable domain, with the rest looked up from reference TRBV5-4 and TRBJ1-1, is ETGVTQSPTHLIKTRGQQVTLRCSSQSGHNTVSWYQQALGQGPQFIFQYYREEENGRGNFPPRFSGLQFPNYSSELNVNALELDDSALYLCASSGAGTGKTEAFFGQGTRLTVV.

The rearrangement uses TRBV7-9 and TRBJ2-1; 7 positions agree with TRBD1. V dropped 4 bases and J dropped 7; count of bases not matched to a gene: 10. Germline loops: CDR1 SEHNR, CDR2 FQNEAQ (reference sequence). CDR3 length: 15 residues. The CDR3 loop is CASSSRGNVKNEQFF. The CDR3 DNA reads as TGTGCCAGCAGCTCCAGGGGGAACGTGAAGAATGAGCAGTTCTTC.

The chain is built from TRBV29-1 and TRBJ2-2; 8 bases line up with TRBD1. J lost 0 bases, V lost 7 bases, and 4 bases had no gene match. CDR1 is SQVTM, CDR2 ANQGSEA, per germline. CDR3 size: 14 residues. The CDR3 is CSAGQGTNTGELFF. CDR3 nucleotide sequence: TGCAGCGCTGGACAGGGAACGAACACCGGGGAGCTGTTTTTT.

The V and J genes are TRBV19 and TRBJ2-1; D gene ambiguous. Germline V gene data show CDR1 as LNHDA and CDR2 as SQIVND (reference sequence). The CDR3 covers 13 residues. With 6 bases removed from V and 1 base from J, the gap between germline ends came to 7 bases. The CDR3 protein is CASSTISYNEQFF. The CDR3 DNA reads as TGTGCCAGTAGCACAATTTCCTACAATGAGCAGTTCTTC.

This clone appeared a few times. V is TRBV4-2 and J is TRBJ1-2; 9 bases are shared with TRBD1. This CDR3 is 16 amino acids long. CDR1 is LGHNA and CDR2 is YNFKEQ in the germline V gene. The ends lost 0 bases at V and 4 bases at J; junction bases unmatched: 6. The CDR3 sequence is CASSQEGTGTSYGYTF. As DNA, the CDR3 is TGTGCCAGCAGCCAAGAGGGGACAGGGACAAGCTATGGCTACACCTTC.

The gene calls are TRBV7-2 and TRBJ1-1; 9 nucleotides agree with TRBD1. The ends lost 8 bases at V and 11 bases at J; junction bases unmatched: 6. CDR1 is SGHTA, CDR2 FQGNSA, per germline. The CDR3 spans 11 residues. CDR3 DNA: TGTGCCAGCGGTTTGACAGGGGGGGCTTTCTTT. It specifies CASGLTGGAFF.

This sequence joins TRBV5-1 and TRBJ1-2; D unresolved. CDR3 length: 17 amino acids. CDR1 is SGHRS, CDR2 YFSETQ, per germline. Trimming shortened V by 3 bases and J by 0 bases, and 18 bases separated the two germline ends. CDR3 protein: CASSSYNQVSSNYGYTF. The CDR3, as DNA: TGCGCCAGCAGCTCCTACAACCAGGTATCCTCTAACTATGGCTACACCTTC.

The chain couples TRBV6-5 to TRBJ1-6; TRBD1 matches at 7 bases. The CDR3 runs 15 residues. CDR1 is MNHEY, CDR2 SVGAGI, per germline. Trimming took 5 bases from V and 5 from J; bases not matched to a gene: 6. CDR3 coding DNA: TGTGCCAGCAGTCAGATCGACAGGGATAATTCACCCCTCCACTTT. Its protein product is CASSQIDRDNSPLHF.

The chain carries TRBV7-2 and TRBJ2-3, with a tentative D call TRBD1 (6 bases). Trimming left V 4 bases short and J 9 bases short, with 14 bases between. Germline V gives CDR1 SGHTA, CDR2 FQGNSA. The CDR3 is 13 residues long. CDR3 coding DNA: TGTGCCAGCAGCTACCTCGAGGACAGCACGCAGTATTTT. Translating it yields CASSYLEDSTQYF.

This chain connects TRBV5-1 to TRBJ2-1, with D possibly matching TRBD1 (5 bases). From germline, CDR1 is SGHRS and CDR2 YFSETQ. The V end lost 6 bases, the J end lost 9 bases, and 19 bases lay between the germline ends. The length of the CDR3 is 14 residues. CDR3 in DNA: TGCGCCAGCAAAATAATTCAGGGTCCGGGTGAGCAGTTCTTC. It yields the protein CASKIIQGPGEQFF.

V gene TRBV29-1 combines with J gene TRBJ1-1; D is possibly TRBD1 (6 bases). This CDR3 has 13 residues. Trimming took 6 bases from V and 3 from J, leaving 14 bases between them. Germline V gives CDR1 SQVTM, CDR2 ANQGSEA. The CDR3 DNA reads TGCAGCGTCTCAGACAGGATCGACACTGAAGCTTTCTTT. Translation: CSVSDRIDTEAFF.

This clone was found a few times. The chain is built from TRBV25-1 and TRBJ1-1; possibly TRBD1 for D (5 bases). There are 14 residues in the CDR3. The V gene lost 4 bases and the J gene lost 5 bases, with 14 bases spanning the gap. Germline values: CDR1 MGHDK, CDR2 SYGVNS. The CDR3 sequence is CASSAREGDTEAFF. The CDR3 DNA reads TGTGCCAGCAGTGCCCGTGAAGGGGATACTGAAGCTTTCTTT.

The genes are TRBV15 and TRBJ1-6; 7 nucleotides agree with TRBD1. V lost 0 bases to trimming and J lost 10 bases; unmatched junction nucleotides: 3. This CDR3 has 14 amino acids. Germline-derived CDR1 and CDR2 are LNHNV and YYDKDF (reference sequence). The CDR3 region has the DNA TGTGCCACCAGCAGAGATCTACAGGGGTCACCCCTCCACTTT. The encoded protein is CATSRDLQGSPLHF.